This TCR beta chain was identified in a study of blood T cells in healthy people across ages. CDR1 and CDR2 (germline): SGHRS, YFSETQ. This CDR3 has 15 amino acids. With 0 bases removed from V and 7 bases from J, the gap between germline ends came to 16 bases. The authors isolated at least 6.5 million PBMCs per sample. Using a J-beta primer mix together with a sample-barcoded 5' primer, a second PCR was run for roughly 6 to 12 cycles. TCRdb redid the calling of the 5' RACE reads with MiXCR, one entry per CDR3 protein. The profile shows roughly 1.4 million distinct CDR3 sequences, 45% to 70% of them singletons.

The sequence derives from a young man in good health. The V gene is TRBV5-1, the J gene TRBJ2-5; D assignment may be TRBD1 or TRBD2 (5 bases each). Material for sequencing was blood. The CDR3 DNA reads as TGCGCCAGCAGCTTGGGGGACGCTCAAAGGGGGACCCAGTACTTC. It codes for CASSLGDAQRGTQYF.